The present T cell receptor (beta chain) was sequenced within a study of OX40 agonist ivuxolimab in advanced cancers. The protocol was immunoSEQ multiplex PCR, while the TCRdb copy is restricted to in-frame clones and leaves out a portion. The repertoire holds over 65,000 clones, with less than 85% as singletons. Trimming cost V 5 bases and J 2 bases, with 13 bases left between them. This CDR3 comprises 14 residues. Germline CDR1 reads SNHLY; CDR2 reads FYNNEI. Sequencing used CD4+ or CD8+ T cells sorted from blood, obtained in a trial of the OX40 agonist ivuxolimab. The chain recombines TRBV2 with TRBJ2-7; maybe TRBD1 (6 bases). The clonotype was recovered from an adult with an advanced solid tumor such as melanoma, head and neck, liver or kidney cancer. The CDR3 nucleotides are TGTGCCAGCAGTCTCAACAGGGTCACCTACGAGCAGTACTTC. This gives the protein CASSLNRVTYEQYF.